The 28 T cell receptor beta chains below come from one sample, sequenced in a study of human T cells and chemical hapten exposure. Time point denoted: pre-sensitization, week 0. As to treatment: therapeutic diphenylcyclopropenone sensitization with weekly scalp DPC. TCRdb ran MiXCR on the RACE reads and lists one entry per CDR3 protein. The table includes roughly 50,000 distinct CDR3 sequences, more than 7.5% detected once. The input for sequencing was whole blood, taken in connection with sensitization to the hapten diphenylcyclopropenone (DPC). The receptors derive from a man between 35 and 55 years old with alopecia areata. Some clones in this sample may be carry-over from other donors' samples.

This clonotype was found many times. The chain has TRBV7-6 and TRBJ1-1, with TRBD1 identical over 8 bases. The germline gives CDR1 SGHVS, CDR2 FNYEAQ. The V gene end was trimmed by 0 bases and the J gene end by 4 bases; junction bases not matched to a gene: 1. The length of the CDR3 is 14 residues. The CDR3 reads CASSLAQGGTEAFF. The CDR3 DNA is TGTGCCAGCAGCTTAGCACAGGGGGGCACTGAAGCTTTCTTT.

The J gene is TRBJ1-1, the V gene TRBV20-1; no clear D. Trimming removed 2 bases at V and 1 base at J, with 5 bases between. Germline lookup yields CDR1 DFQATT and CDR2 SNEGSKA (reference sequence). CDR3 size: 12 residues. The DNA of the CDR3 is TGCAGTGCTAGAATCGGGAACACTGAAGCTTTCTTT. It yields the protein CSARIGNTEAFF.

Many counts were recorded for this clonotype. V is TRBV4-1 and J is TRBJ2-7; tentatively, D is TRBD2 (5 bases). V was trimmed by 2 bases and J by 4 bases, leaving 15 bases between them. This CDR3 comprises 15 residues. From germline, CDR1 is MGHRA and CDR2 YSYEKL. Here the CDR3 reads CASSQLVRGGYEQYF. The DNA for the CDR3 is TGCGCCAGCAGCCAATTAGTCCGGGGTGGGTACGAGCAGTACTTC.

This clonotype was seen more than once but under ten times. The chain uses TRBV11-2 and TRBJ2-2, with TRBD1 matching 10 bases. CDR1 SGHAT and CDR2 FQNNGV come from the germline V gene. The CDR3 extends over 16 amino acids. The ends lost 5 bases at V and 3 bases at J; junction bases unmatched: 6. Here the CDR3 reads CASSLRGQGYTGELFF. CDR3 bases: TGTGCCAGCAGCCTTAGGGGACAGGGGTACACCGGGGAGCTGTTTTTT.

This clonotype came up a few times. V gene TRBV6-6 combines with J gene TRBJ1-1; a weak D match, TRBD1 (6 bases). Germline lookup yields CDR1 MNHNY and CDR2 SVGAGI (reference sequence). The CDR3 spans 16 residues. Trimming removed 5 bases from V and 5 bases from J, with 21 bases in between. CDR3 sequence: CASSTRGQGQRTEAFF. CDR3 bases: TGTGCCAGCAGTACCCGGGGGCAGGGTCAACGAACTGAAGCTTTCTTT.

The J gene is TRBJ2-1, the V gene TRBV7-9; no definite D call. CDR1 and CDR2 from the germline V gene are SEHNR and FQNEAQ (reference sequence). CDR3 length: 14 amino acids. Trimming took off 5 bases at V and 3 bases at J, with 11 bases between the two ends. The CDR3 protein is CASSLQQIYNEQFF. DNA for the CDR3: TGTGCCAGCAGCCTCCAGCAGATCTACAATGAGCAGTTCTTC.

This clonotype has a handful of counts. CDR3 DNA sequence: TGCAGTGCTAGAGATAGCGGGAACTCCTACAATGAGCAGTTCTTC. It translates to CSARDSGNSYNEQFF. The V gene is TRBV20-1, the J gene TRBJ2-1, with 8 bases matching TRBD2. This CDR3 is 15 amino acids long. Germline values: CDR1 DFQATT, CDR2 SNEGSKA (reference sequence). Trimming cost V 0 bases and J 0 bases; bases outside gene matches: 1.

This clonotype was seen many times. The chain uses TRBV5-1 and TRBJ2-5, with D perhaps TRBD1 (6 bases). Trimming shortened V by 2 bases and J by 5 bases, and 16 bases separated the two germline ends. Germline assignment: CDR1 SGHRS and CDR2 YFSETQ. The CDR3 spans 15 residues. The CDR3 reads CASSFGRGSWETQYF. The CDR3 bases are TGCGCCAGCAGCTTCGGCAGGGGTTCTTGGGAGACCCAGTACTTC.

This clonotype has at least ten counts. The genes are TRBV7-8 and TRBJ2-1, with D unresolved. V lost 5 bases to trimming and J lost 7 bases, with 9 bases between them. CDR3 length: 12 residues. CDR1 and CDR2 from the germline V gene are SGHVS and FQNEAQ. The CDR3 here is CASSPILNEQFF. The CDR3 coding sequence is TGTGCCAGCAGCCCTATTCTAAATGAGCAGTTCTTC.

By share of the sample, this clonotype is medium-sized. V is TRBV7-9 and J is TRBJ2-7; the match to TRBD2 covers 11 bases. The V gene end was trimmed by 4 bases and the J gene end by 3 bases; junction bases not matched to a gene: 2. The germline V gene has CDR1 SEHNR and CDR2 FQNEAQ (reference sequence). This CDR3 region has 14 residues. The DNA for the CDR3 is TGTGCCAGCAGCTATACTAGCGGGAGCTACGAGCAGTACTTC. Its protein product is CASSYTSGSYEQYF. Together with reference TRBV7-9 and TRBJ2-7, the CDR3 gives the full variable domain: DTGVSQNPRHKITKRGQNVTFRCDPISEHNRLYWYRQTLGQGPEFLTYFQNEAQLEKSRLLSDRFSAERPKGSFSTLEIQRTEQGDSAMYLCASSYTSGSYEQYFGPGTRLTVT.

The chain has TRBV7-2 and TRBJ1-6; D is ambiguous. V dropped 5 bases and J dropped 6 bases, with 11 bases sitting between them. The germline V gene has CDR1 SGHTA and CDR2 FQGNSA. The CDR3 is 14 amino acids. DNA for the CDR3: TGTGCCAGCAGCCCATTCGGACCTAATTCACCCCTCCACTTT. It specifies CASSPFGPNSPLHF.

For the CDR3, the DNA is TGTGCCAGCAGCCCCGACAGGGTTCAAGAGACCCAGTACTTC. This codes for CASSPDRVQETQYF. The V and J genes are TRBV11-2 and TRBJ2-5, with 7 bases lining up with TRBD1. V was clipped by 5 bases and J by 2 bases; unmatched bases: 5. There are 14 residues in the CDR3. The V gene's germline CDR1 is SGHAT and CDR2 FQNNGV.

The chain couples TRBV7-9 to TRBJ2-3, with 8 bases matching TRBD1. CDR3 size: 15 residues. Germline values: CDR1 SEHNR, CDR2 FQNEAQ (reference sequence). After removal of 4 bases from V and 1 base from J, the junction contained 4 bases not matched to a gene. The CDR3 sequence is CASSSGQGRTDTQYF. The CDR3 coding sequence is TGTGCCAGCAGCTCCGGACAGGGCCGCACAGATACGCAGTATTTT.

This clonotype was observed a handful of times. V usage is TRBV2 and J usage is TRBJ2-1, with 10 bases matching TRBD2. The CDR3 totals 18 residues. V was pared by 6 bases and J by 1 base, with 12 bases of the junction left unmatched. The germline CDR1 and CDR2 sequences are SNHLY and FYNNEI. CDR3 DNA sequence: TGTGCCAGCAGGGGAGCGGGAGGGCCCACCCAGTCCTACAATGAGCAGTTCTTC. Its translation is CASRGAGGPTQSYNEQFF.

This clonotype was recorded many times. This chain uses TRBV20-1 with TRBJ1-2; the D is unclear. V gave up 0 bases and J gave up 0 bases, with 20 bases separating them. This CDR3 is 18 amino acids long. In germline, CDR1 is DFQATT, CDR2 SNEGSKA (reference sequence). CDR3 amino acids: CSARDFLFSTAANYGYTF. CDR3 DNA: TGCAGTGCTAGAGATTTTTTATTCAGTACAGCTGCTAACTATGGCTACACCTTC.

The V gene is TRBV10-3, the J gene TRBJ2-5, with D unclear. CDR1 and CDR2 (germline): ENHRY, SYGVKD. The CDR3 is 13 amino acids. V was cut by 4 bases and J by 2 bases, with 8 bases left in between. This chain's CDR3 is CAISAGLQETQYF. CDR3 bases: TGTGCCATCAGTGCCGGGCTTCAAGAGACCCAGTACTTC.

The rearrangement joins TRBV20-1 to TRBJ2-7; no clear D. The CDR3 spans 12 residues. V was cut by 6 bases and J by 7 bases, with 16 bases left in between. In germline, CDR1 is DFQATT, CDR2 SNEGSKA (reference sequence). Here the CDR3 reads CSALPRDGEQYF. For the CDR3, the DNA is TGCAGTGCCCTCCCCCGTGATGGTGAGCAGTACTTC.

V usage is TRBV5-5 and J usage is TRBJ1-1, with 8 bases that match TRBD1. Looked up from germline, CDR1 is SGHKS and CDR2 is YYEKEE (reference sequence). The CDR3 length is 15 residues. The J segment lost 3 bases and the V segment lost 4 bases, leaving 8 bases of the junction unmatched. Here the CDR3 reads CASSPGTGAYTEAFF. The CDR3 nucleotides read TGTGCCAGCAGCCCAGGGACAGGAGCTTACACTGAAGCTTTCTTT. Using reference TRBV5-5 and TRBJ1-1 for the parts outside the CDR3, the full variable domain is DAGVTQSPTHLIKTRGQQVTLRCSPISGHKSVSWYQQVLGQGPQFIFQYYEKEERGRGNFPDRFSARQFPNYSSELNVNALLLGDSALYLCASSPGTGAYTEAFFGQGTRLTVV.

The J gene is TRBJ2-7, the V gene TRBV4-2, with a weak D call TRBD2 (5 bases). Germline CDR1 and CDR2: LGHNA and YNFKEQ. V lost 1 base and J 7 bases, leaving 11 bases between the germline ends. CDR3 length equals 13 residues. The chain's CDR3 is CASSQAGVGEQYF. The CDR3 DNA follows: TGTGCCAGCAGCCAAGCCGGGGTTGGTGAGCAGTACTTC.

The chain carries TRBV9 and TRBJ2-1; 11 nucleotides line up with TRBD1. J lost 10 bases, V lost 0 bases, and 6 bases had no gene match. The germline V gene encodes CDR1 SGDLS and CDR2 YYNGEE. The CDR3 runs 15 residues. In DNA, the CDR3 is TGTGCCAGCAGCGTAGGGACAGGGGGCGTTTTCGAGCAGTTCTTC. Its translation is CASSVGTGGVFEQFF.

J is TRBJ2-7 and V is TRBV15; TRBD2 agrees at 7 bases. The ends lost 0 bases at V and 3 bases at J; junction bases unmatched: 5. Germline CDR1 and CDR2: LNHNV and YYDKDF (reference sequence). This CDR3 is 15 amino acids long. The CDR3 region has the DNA TGTGCCACCAGCAGAGAGGGAGGGAGAGGCTACGAGCAGTACTTC. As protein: CATSREGGRGYEQYF.

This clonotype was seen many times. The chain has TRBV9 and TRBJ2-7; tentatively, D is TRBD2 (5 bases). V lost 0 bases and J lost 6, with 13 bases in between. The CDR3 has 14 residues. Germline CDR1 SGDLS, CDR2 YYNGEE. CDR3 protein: CASSVVGSAGEQYF. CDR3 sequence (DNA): TGTGCCAGCAGCGTAGTTGGGAGTGCTGGCGAGCAGTACTTC.

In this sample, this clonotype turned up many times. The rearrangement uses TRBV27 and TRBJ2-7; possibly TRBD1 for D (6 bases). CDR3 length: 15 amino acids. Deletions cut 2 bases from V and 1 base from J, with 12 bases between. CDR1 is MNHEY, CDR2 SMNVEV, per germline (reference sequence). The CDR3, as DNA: TGTGCCAGCAGTTTAATAACAGGGCCGTCCTACGAGCAGTACTTC. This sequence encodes CASSLITGPSYEQYF.

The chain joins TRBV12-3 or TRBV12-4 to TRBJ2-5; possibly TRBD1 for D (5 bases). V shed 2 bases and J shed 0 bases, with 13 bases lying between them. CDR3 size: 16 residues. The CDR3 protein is CASSLYLGADQETQYF. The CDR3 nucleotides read TGTGCCAGCAGTTTATACTTAGGGGCAGACCAAGAGACCCAGTACTTC.

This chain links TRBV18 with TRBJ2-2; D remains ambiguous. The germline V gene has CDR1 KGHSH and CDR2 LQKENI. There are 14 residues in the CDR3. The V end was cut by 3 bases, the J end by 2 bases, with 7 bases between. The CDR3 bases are TGTGCCAGCTCACCTTTACCAAACACCGGGGAGCTGTTTTTT. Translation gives CASSPLPNTGELFF.

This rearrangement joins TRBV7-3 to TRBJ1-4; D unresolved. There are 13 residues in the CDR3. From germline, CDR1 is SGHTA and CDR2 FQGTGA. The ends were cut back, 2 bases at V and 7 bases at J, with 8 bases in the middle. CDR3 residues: CASSLGSGEKLFF. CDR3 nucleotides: TGTGCCAGCAGCTTAGGGAGTGGTGAAAAACTGTTTTTT.

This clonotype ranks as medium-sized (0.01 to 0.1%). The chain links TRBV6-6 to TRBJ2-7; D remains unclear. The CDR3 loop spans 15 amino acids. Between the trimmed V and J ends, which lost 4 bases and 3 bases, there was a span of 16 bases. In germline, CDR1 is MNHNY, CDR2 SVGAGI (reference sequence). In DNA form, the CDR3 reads TGTGCCAGCAGTTCTCCGTCTCTGAACCACTACGAGCAGTACTTC. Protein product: CASSSPSLNHYEQYF.

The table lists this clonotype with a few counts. The CDR3 nucleotides read TGCAGTGCCCCAGCCGCGAGCGGACTCTCCTACGAGCAGTACTTC. Its protein product is CSAPAASGLSYEQYF. The V call is TRBV20-1, the J call TRBJ2-7; weak D call: TRBD2 (5 bases). The V and J ends lost 6 bases and 0 bases respectively, with 18 bases between them. Germline values: CDR1 DFQATT, CDR2 SNEGSKA (reference sequence). The CDR3 sequence is 15 residues long.